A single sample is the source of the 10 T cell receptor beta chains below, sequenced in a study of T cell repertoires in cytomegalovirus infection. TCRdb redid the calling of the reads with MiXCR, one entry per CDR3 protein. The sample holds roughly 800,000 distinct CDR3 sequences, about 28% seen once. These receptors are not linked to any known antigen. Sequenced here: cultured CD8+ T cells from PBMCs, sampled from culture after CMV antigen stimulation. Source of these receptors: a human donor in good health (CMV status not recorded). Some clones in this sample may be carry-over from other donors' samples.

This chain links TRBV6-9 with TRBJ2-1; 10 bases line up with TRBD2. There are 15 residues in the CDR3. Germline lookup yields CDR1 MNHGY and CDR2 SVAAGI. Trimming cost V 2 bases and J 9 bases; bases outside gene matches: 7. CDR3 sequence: CASSYSPSGGTEQFF. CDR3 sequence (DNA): TGTGCCAGCAGTTATAGCCCTAGCGGGGGTACTGAGCAGTTCTTC.

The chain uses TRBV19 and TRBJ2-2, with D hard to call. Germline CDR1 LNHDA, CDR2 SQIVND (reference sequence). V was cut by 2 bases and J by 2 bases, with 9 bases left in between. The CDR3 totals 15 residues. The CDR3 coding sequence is TGTGCCAGTAGTATACTACAGCTCAACACCGGGGAGCTGTTTTTT. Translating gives CASSILQLNTGELFF.

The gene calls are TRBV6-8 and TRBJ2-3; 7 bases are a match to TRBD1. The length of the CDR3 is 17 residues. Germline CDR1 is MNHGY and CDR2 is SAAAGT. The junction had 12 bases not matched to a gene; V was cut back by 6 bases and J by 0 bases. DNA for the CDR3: TGTGCCAGCAGCCCACTAGGACAGGCTGTGAGCACAGATACGCAGTATTTT. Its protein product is CASSPLGQAVSTDTQYF.

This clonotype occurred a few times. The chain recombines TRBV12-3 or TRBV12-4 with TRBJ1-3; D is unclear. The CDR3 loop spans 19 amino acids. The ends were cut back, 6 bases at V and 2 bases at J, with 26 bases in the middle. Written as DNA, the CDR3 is TGTGCCAGCAGACTTCAAGTAGCGCAGGAGTGGATCCCTGGAAACACCATATATTTT. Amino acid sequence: CASRLQVAQEWIPGNTIYF.

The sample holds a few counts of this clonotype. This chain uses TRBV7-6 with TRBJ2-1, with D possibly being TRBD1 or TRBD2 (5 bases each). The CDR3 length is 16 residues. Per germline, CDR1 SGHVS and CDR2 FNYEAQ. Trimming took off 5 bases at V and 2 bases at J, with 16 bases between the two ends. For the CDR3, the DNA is TGTGCCAGCAGCCCCCTCTGGGGACCCACCTACAATGAGCAGTTCTTC. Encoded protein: CASSPLWGPTYNEQFF.

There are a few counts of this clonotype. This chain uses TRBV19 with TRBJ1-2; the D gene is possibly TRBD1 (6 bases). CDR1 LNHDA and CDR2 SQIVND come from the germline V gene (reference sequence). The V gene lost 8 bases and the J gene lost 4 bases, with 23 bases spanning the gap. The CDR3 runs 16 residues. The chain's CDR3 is CASGDRDIRLSYGYTF. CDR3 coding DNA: TGTGCCAGTGGAGACCGGGACATACGACTCAGCTATGGCTACACCTTC.

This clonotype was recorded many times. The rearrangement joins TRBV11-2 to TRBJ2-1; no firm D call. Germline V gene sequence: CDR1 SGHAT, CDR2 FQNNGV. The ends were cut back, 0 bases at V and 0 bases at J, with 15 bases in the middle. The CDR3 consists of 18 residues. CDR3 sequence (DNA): TGTGCCAGCAGCTTAGATCTAAATGCACGGAGCTCCTACAATGAGCAGTTCTTC. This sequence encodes CASSLDLNARSSYNEQFF.

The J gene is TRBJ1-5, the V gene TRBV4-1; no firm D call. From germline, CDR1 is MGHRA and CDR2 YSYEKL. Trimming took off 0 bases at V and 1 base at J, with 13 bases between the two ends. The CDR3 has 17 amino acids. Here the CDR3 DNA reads TGCGCCAGCAGCCAAGATCTGGCCAGAACCAGCAATCAGCCCCAGCATTTT. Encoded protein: CASSQDLARTSNQPQHF.

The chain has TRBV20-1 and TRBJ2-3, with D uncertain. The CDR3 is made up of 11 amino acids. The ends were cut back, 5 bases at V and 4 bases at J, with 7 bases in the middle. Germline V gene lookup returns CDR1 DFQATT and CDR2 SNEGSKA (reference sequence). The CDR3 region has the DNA TGCAGTGCTCCCTGGCCAGATACGCAGTATTTT. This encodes CSAPWPDTQYF.

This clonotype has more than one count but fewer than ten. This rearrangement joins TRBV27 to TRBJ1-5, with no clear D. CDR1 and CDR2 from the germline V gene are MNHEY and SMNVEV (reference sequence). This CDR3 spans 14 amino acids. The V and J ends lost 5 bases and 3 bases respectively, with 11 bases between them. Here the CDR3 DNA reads TGTGCCAGCAGTCCCGGATTCGCCAATCAGCCCCAGCATTTT. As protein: CASSPGFANQPQHF.